The T cell receptor (beta chain) under discussion was sequenced for a study of cytomegalovirus exposure and HLA in healthy donors (dated by TCRdb to 2016 to 2017). For the wider study: An earlier analysis of several hundred of the donors reported 276 Gb of sequence data and roughly 120 million unique TCR beta sequences obtained from 180 million or so T cells. The study profiled the T cell repertoires of hundreds of subjects by immunosequencing and related them to cytomegalovirus serostatus. Roughly five DR-DQ haplotypes were treated as single units for association and clustering because of strong linkage in the cohort. The later analysis used no new phenotypic data to find candidate immune exposures, relying instead on TCR beta sequences and their occurrence across donors. Alongside the repertoire data, information on donor age, sex, ethnicity and CMV serostatus was compiled. To decide whether each TCR beta V gene segment behaved as functional or pseudogenic, an earlier analysis of some 570 of the donors relied on high-throughput TCR beta sequencing. An early release covering around 630 HLA-typed donors comprised 250 to 350 gigabases of sequencing data and approximately 85 million unique TCR sequences. All discovery cohort repertoires had been generated on a single sequencing platform. Typing coverage differed by locus: A, B, C, DRB1 and DQB1 were typed in roughly 629-630 donors, DQA1 in about 560, DPA1 in some 600, and DPB1 in just under 490. Among a few hundred genotyped donors of the cohort, an average of about 240,000 unique TCR beta nucleotide sequences were sequenced per donor, around 18% of them non-productive. A later genetic analysis used genome-wide SNP genotypes for about 65% of the 666 donors, treating that subset as a discovery cohort. In addition to the first cohort of approximately 670 subjects, a separate validation cohort of 120 different subjects was used. Class I and class II HLA loci were covered by the typing at four-digit resolution. The study aimed to test whether signatures of past pathogen exposure could be identified by cataloging public T cell receptors. The study combined high-throughput TCR immunosequencing, statistical association of individual TCRs with disease status, and machine learning to predict cytomegalovirus infection status. Of the 350 to 450 genotyped donors, 80% to 90% were placed in the genetic ancestry cluster associated with self-reported Caucasian donors. A later analysis re-examined previously published TCR beta repertoires from 600 to 700 donors and added high-resolution HLA genotyping to investigate patterns of TCR occurrence. Results the study describes overall, beyond this receptor: In a later analysis, HLA-associated TCR beta chains were found to be more clonally expanded and to have lower generation probabilities than equally common non-associated chains. The presence/absence analyses assumed that sequencing depth was roughly uniform across donors, and that assumption may not be true. A cluster of highly shared sequence variants was judged likely to represent a technical artifact of the sequencing pipeline. In the study, approximately 160 TCR beta chains were listed as associated with cytomegalovirus. Because HLA typing was missing for some donors at each locus, association tests included only the typed subset. The authors suggested that the approach could potentially be extended to other disease states and immunological phenotypes. The cohort was sequenced for TCR beta chains only, and without alpha or paired-chain data the features that could be detected were limited. Across donors, most TCR sequences were observed very rarely, whereas some public TCRs were present in many individuals. Linkage disequilibrium might explain the correlated functional status among segregating V segments, but an unknown experimental factor could not be excluded. Compared with the roughly 710-donor mean, donors in an Asian-associated ancestry cluster had fewer N-insertions in productive TCRs, according to a later genetic analysis. Assigning TCR associations to individual alleles was difficult when HLA alleles, especially DR and DQ, strongly co-occurred. In a later analysis, about 17,000 TCR beta sequences were associated with specific HLA alleles at a false discovery rate of 0.05. Because the 87-base-pair reads could not distinguish some IMGT-functional V segments, including TRBV6-2 and TRBV6-3, those segments were excluded. In a later genetic analysis, a missense DCLRE1C variant was associated with V-gene and J-gene trimming of TCR beta chains, and the association was replicated in an independent cohort. An earlier analysis of approximately 590 of the donors showed that most TCR beta V segments appeared in productive rearrangements either about 90% or about 30% of the time, which broadly matched IMGT annotations. According to a later analysis, most CMV-associated TCR beta chains appeared to be HLA-restricted, and the HLA associations seemed to be driven largely by CMV exposure. Several of the top co-occurrence clusters appeared to be linked to parvovirus B19, influenza, CMV and Epstein-Barr virus, according to a later analysis. Because counts were too low, roughly 16 rarely observed V segments, including chromosome 9 orphons, were excluded from the earlier analysis of several hundred of the donors. A further reported finding was that TCR beta sequences accurately predicted the HLA-A and HLA-B alleles for most subjects in the first cohort. For the cohort, immune exposure information was limited to CMV serostatus. In vitro tests confirmed that a few of the cytomegalovirus-associated TCR beta chains recognize cytomegalovirus antigens. Cytomegalovirus status was reported to be diagnosed by the classifier with high specificity and sensitivity in both the original and validation cohorts. In a later analysis, the rate of TCR association differed among HLA loci, with DRB1 alleles having the most associated TCRs and HLA-C alleles having the fewest.

From the cysteine through the phenylalanine, the CDR3 covers 14 amino acids. The retained sequence is limited to the CDR3, 42 bases, with the frame set at the first base. After removal of 4 bases from V and 2 bases from J, the junction retains 4 bases not matched to a gene. CDR1 and CDR2, per the germline V gene, are SNHLY and FYNNEI. The cohort was made up of approximately 700 healthy bone marrow donors. At the time of sampling, all cohort members were nominally healthy, though unrecorded immune exposures were likely present. The donor tested CMV seropositive, placing the donor among the 310 or so seropositive members of the cohort. Every donor gave a peripheral blood sample, and the peripheral blood mononuclear cells from that sample were used for TCR beta sequencing. Genomic DNA extraction from the blood cell samples was performed with the Qiagen DNeasy Blood Extraction Kit. Library creation used the immunoSEQ multiplex PCR assay. For the multiplex PCR, a mixture combining 60 forward primers for TCR Vbeta segments and 13 reverse primers for TCR Jbeta segments was used. The CDR3 region of rearranged TCR beta genes was amplified from genomic DNA with a multiplex PCR assay. The Illumina HiSeq System was used to sequence the amplified TCR beta libraries as 87-base-pair reads. As for the authors' bioinformatics: In a later analysis, about 80 million unique TCR beta chains were counted across the 500 to 850 repertoires, and roughly 10 million of these chains were shared by at least two donors. To remove PCR and sequencing errors, raw reads were error-corrected and collapsed into unique sequences using a nearest-neighbor algorithm that merged closely related sequences. Alignment of CDR3 sequences to IMGT reference sequences was used to assign V, D and J gene segments. For a sequence to be retained, a match of at least six nucleotides was required to both a V gene segment and a J gene segment. A rearrangement counted as productive if the CDR3 had no stop codons and remained in frame with V and J, and every other rearrangement counted as non-productive. CDR3 was defined by IMGT convention, running from the second conserved V-encoded cysteine to the conserved J-encoded phenylalanine. The earlier analysis of a few hundred of the donors excluded any sequence lacking an unambiguous match to a single V gene segment. An earlier analysis of several hundred of the donors called V segments functional above 56.7% productive rearrangements and segregating when the between-donor standard deviation exceeded 5%. A statistical classification framework was built to diagnose cytomegalovirus status from the catalog of TCR beta chain sequences. A later analysis assigned V and J genes by comparing TCR nucleotide sequences with IMGT/GENE-DB human TR gene sequences. In a later analysis, CDR3 sequences and most-parsimonious VDJ recombination scenarios were assigned using the TCRdist pipeline. In a later analysis, each TCR beta chain was defined by its CDR3 amino acid sequence together with its V-gene family, and reads lacking a unique V-gene family were excluded. A later analysis removed 550 to 700 highly shared, low-generation-probability nucleotide sequences to deal with suspected cross-contamination and a sequencing artifact. A later analysis calculated a clonal expansion index for each public chain from normalized within-repertoire ranks of inferred template counts. In a later analysis, generation probabilities were computed using a VDJ recombination model fitted to out-of-frame rearrangements, and the results were checked against IGoR. In a later analysis, TCR-TCR, TCR-HLA and TCR-CMV co-occurrence was scored with hypergeometric tests, and a repertoire-size bias correction was applied to TCR pairs. A later analysis estimated false discovery rates by permuting HLA or CMV assignments 20 times. In a later analysis, co-occurring TCRs were grouped with DBSCAN, and TCRdist sequence similarity was added when clustering was performed within HLA-allele-positive subsets. Co-occurrence clustering excluded repertoires with fewer than 30,000 or more than 120,000 public chains, plus five with anomalous nucleotide sharing. TCRdb's version of the immuneACCESS table is confined to in-frame rearrangements and falls short of the full clone set. An unresolved V gene accounts for under half of the shortfall where checked; the remainder is of unknown origin. From that table come the V and J calls and clone size; the DNA was used to work out D and trimming. This sample comprises approximately 72,000 clones, 65% to 70% of them detected only once. Together, the top ten hold about 22% of the sample.

This clone showed up just a few times. This receptor's antigen is unknown. Per-base quality was not reported, and no clone a single base away is much larger than it. In this chain, TRBV2 is recombined with TRBJ2-5, with TRBD2 matching 7 junction bases. This clonotype originated in a man in his forties or fifties in good health and CMV-seropositive. Sample: PBMCs. The CDR3 reads CASSGGGGQETQYF. The nucleotide sequence reads as follows: TGTGCCAGCAGTGGGGGCGGGGGACAAGAGACCCAGTACTTC.